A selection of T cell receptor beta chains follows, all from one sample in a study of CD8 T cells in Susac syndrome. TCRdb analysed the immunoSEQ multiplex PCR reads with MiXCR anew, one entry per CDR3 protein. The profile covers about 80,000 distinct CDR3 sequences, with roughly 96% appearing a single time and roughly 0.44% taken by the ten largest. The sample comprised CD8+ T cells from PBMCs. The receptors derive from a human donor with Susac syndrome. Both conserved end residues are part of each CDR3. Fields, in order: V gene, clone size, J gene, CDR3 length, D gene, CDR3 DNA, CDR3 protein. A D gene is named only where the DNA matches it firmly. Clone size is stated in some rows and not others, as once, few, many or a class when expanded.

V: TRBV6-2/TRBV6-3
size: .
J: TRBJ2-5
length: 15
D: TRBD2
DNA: TGTGCCAGCAGTATTTTAGCGGGGGGGAAAGAGACCCAGTACTTC
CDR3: CASSILAGGKETQYF

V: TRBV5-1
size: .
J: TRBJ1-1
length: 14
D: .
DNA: TGCGCCAGCAGCTACACGTCGGTGAACACTGAAGCTTTCTTT
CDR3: CASSYTSVNTEAFF

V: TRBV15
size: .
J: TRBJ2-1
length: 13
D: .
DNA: TGTGCCACCAGCGCCTCCCAGGGCTATGAGCAGTTCTTC
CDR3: CATSASQGYEQFF

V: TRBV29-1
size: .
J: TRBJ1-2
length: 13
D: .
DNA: TGCAGCGTTGAAGGGCGGGTGGGGGACGGCTACACCTTC
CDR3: CSVEGRVGDGYTF

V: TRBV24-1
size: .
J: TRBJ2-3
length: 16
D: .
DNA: TGTGCCACCAGTGATTCAGGGGAAGGATCCACAGATACGCAGTATTTT
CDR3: CATSDSGEGSTDTQYF

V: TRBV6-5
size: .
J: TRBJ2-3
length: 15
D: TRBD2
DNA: TGTGCCAGCAGCGGACTAGCTGTCAGCACAGATACGCAGTATTTT
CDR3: CASSGLAVSTDTQYF

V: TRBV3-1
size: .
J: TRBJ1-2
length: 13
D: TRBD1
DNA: TGTGCCAGCAGCCATTCCGGGACAGATGGCTACACCTTC
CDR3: CASSHSGTDGYTF

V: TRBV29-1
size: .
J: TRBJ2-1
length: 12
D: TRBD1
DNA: TGCAGCGCGGAAACAGGGGGAAATGAGCAGTTCTTC
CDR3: CSAETGGNEQFF

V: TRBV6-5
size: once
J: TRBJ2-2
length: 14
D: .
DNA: TGTGCCAGCAGTTACTCGACGGGGCCCGGGGAGCTGTTTTTT
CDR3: CASSYSTGPGELFF

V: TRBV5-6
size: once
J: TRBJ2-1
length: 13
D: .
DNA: TGTGCCAGCAGCTACCTCCACGGAACCGGAATGTTCTTC
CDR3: CASSYLHGTGMFF

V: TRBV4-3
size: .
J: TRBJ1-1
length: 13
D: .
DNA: TGCGCCAGCAGCCAAGAAGCTAACACTGAAGCTTTCTTT
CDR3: CASSQEANTEAFF

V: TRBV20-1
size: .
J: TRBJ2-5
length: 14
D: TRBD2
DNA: TGCAGTGCGCCGGGACTAGCGAGTTTCGAGACCCAGTACTTC
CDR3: CSAPGLASFETQYF

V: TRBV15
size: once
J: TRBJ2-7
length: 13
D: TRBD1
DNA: TGTGCCACCAGCAGACAGGGGGCCTACGAGCAGTACTTC
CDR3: CATSRQGAYEQYF

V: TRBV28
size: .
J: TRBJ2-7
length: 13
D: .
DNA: TGTGCCATCACCCCTACACCGTCCTACGAGCAGTACTTC
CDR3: CAITPTPSYEQYF

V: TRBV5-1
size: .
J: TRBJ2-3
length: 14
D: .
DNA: TGCGCCAGCAGCTTGGAGAAGGGTCCAGATACGCAGTATTTT
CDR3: CASSLEKGPDTQYF

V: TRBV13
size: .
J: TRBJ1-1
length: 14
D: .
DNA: TGTGCCAGCAGCTTAGTTCGGGTATGGACTGAAGCTTTCTTT
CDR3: CASSLVRVWTEAFF

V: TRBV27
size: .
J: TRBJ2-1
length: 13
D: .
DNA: TGTGCCAGCAGTTTACCCTCGTCAGACGAGCAGTTCTTC
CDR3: CASSLPSSDEQFF

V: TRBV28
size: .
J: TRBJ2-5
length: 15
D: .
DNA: TGTGCCAGCAGTTATACAGGGAGGTCGAAAGAGACCCAGTACTTC
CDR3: CASSYTGRSKETQYF

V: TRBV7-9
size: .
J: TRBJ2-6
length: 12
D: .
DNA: TGTGCCGAAGAGAGTGGGGCCAACGTCCTGACTTTC
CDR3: CAEESGANVLTF

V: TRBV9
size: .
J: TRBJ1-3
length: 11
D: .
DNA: TGTGCCAGCACCTCTGGAAACACCATATATTTT
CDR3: CASTSGNTIYF

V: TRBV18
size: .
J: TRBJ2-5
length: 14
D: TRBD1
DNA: TGTGCCAGCGATGGGACAGGGGACCAAGAGACCCAGTACTTC
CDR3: CASDGTGDQETQYF

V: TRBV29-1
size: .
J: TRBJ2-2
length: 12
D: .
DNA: TGCAGCGTGCATGTTGCGACCGGGGAGCTGTTTTTT
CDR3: CSVHVATGELFF

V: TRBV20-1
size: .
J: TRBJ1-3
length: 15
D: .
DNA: TGCAGTGCTAGAGAGGAGGGAGCGGCTGGAAACACCATATATTTT
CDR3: CSAREEGAAGNTIYF

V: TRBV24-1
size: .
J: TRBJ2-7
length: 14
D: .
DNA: TGTGCCGTCAACGGGACACGGAATCTCTACGAGCAGTACTTC
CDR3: CAVNGTRNLYEQYF

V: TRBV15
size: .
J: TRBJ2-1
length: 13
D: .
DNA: TGTGCCACCCCCGAGACTAGTTTCCATGAGCAGTTCTTC
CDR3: CATPETSFHEQFF

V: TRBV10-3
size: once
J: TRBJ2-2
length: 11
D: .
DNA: TGTGCCTTGTTAGCTGCCGGGGAGCTGTTTTTT
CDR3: CALLAAGELFF

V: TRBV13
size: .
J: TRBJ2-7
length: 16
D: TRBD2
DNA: TGTGCCAGCAGCTTCGGACTAGCGGGAGCAGGATACGAGCAGTACTTC
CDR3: CASSFGLAGAGYEQYF

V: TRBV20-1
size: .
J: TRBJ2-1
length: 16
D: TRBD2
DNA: TGCAGTGCTAGAGATGGGGTGGGAGGGCCTGGGAATGAGCAGTTCTTC
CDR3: CSARDGVGGPGNEQFF

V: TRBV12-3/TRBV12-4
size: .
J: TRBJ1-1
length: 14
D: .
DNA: TGTGCCAGCAGTTTATTTTCACCAACTCTCAGAGCTTTCTTT
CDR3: CASSLFSPTLRAFF

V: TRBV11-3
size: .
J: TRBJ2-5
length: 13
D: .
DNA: TGTGCCAGCAGCTTAGAGTCCGGGGGGACCCAGTACTTC
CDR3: CASSLESGGTQYF

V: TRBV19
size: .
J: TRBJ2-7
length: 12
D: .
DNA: TGTGCCAGCCAGGGCGTAACCTACGAGCAGTACTTC
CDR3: CASQGVTYEQYF

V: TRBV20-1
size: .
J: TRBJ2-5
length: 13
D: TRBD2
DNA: TGCAGTGCCCCCCGACTAGCGGAAGAGACCCAGTACTTC
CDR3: CSAPRLAEETQYF

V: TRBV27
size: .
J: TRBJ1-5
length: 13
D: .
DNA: TGTGCCAGCAGTCTCTCCCTTTTCCAGCCCCAGCATTTT
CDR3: CASSLSLFQPQHF